This section outlines one T cell receptor (beta chain) sequence together with its context. Data came from immunoSEQ multiplex PCR; TCRdb stores just in-frame clones and leaves some out. This table has 41,000 or so clones, about 85% appearing once. The sample comes from a study of blood T cell repertoires in COVID-19. The CDR3 has 17 residues. V was shortened by 0 bases and J by 3 bases, with 15 bases between the two germline ends. From germline, CDR1 is MNHEY and CDR2 SVGEGT. This TCR came from a man in his sixties with acute or convalescent COVID-19. Source material: peripheral blood. V and J are TRBV6-2 or TRBV6-3 and TRBJ1-5; D is ambiguous. The CDR3, as DNA: TGTGCCAGCAGTTACTCGAGTACTGGGCAGGTCAATCAGCCCCAGCATTTT. Its translation: CASSYSSTGQVNQPQHF.